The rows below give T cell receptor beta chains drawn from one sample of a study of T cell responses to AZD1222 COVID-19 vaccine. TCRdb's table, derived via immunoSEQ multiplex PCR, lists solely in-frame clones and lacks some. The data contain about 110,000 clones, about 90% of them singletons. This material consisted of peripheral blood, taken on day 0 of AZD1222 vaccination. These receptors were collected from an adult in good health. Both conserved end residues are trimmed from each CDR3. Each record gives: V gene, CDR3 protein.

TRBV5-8	ASSQSRTSGIRETQY
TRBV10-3	AISAQGSNQPQH
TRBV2	ASGGQGLYEQY
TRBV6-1	ASSDKGGAGANVLT
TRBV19	ASSPLTGEETQY
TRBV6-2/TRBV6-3	ASSTRSWETQY
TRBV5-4	ASSLDPGRNQPQH
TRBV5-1	ASSLTNTEAF
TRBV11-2	ASSLGAGTTIY
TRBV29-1	SAQTGVNYGYT
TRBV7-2	ASSLRSGGDNQPQH
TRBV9	ASSVGPVGGETQY
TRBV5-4	ASSETGFYGYT
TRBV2	ASNGRVRNTGELF
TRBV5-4	ASSSATSGESSGYT
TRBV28	ASSPGTGRGYT
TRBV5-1	ASSLRASQNTEAF
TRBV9	ASSVSSGKAVVPQH
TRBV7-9	ASSLRGAREQY
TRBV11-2	ASSPLAGAVEQF
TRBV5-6	ASSPQGRDGRKQF
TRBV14	ASSEAIGYSYNEQF
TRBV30	AWATGASGAGELF
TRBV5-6	ASSPYSRQENQPQH
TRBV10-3	AIQTSGPTSYEQY
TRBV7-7	ASSLRTSYEQF
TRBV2	ASRIRTSGSPGELF
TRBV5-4	ASSPPGQGRETQY
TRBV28	ASSELPGPPYEQY
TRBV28	ASSLGGGNTIY
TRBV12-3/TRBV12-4	ASSLMVTGELF
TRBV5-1	ASSQLGDTQY
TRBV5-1	ASSSRLAGGLNTGELF
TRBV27	ASSRTGKTYEQY
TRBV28	ASATVNRPQH
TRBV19	ASSPLDRGSNQPQH
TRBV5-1	ASSPAGGRYYNEQF
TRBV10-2	ASSGTIGFSGELF
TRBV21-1	ASSKGRRCCTDTQY
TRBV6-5	ASSYGGPPNTEAF
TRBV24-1	ATSDLRVGYNEQF
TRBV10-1	ASDRQGGTQY
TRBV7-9	ASSSRDLGTEAF
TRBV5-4	ASSLEAGRAYGYT
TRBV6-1	ASSEAGPTIQPQH
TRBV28	ASRAAPYNEQF
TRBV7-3	ASSRDGGGRANEQF
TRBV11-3	ASSIGQGEGANVLT
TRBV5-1	ASSPSDRPNQPQH
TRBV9	ASSPRLASKSRLEQY
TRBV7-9	ASSWTPNTEAF
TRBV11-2	ASSLQRQPNTEAF
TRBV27	ASSLKLTGTTQY
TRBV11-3	ASSFGGAGGNEQF
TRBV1	TSSQREGLNEQY